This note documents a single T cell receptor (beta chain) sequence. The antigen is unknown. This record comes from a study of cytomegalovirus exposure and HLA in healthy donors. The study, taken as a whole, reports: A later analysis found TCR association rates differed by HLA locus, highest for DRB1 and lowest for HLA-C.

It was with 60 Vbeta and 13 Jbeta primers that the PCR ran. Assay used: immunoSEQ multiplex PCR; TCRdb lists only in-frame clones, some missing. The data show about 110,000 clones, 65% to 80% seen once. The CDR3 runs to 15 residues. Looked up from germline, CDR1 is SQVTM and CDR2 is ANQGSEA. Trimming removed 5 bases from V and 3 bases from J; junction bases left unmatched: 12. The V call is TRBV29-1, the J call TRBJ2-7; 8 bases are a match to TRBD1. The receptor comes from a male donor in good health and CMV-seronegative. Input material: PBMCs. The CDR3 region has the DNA TGCAGCGTTTGGACAGGGTTCGGACTTGACTACGAGCAGTACTTC. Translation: CSVWTGFGLDYEQYF.